This is a list of T cell receptor beta chains from one sample in a study of PD-1 blockade in classical Hodgkin lymphoma. Data came from immunoSEQ multiplex PCR; TCRdb stores just in-frame clones and leaves some out. The data show about 36,000 clones, approximately 70% seen once. Sequenced here: peripheral blood mononuclear cells (PBMCs), sampled before the second cycle of nivolumab. These receptors originate from a human donor with classical Hodgkin lymphoma. CDR3s include the opening cysteine and the closing phenylalanine or tryptophan. D genes are given only for firm matches. A clone size is listed for some rows: how often the clone was seen (once, few, many), or a class if it is expanded.

D gene,CDR3 length,V gene,J gene,clone size,CDR3 protein,CDR3 DNA
.,15,TRBV4-1,TRBJ2-4,few,CASSQDQGQGDIQYF,TGCGCCAGCAGCCAAGACCAGGGGCAAGGGGACATTCAGTACTTC
.,14,TRBV18,TRBJ2-2,.,CASSPGLKTGELFF,TGTGCCAGCTCACCCGGTCTGAAGACCGGGGAGCTGTTTTTT
.,18,TRBV9,TRBJ1-1,few,CASSVDSRTLSGGTEAFF,TGTGCCAGCAGCGTAGATTCACGGACCCTCTCCGGAGGTACTGAAGCTTTCTTT
.,12,TRBV5-4,TRBJ1-4,.,CASSSQGPKLFF,TGTGCCAGCAGCTCGCAGGGACCGAAACTGTTTTTT
TRBD2,14,TRBV27,TRBJ2-7,.,CASSFAGLIYEQYF,TGTGCCAGCAGTTTCGCGGGACTAATCTACGAGCAGTACTTC
.,15,TRBV28,TRBJ2-2,medium-sized,CASALAAGGPGELFF,TGTGCCAGCGCACTCGCGGCCGGTGGACCCGGGGAGCTGTTTTTT
.,13,TRBV4-3,TRBJ1-3,.,CASSTWSGNTIYF,TGCGCCAGCAGCACCTGGTCCGGAAACACCATATATTTT
TRBD2,17,TRBV4-1,TRBJ2-1,.,CASSQGNLAGFYNEQFF,TGCGCCAGCAGCCAAGGCAATCTAGCGGGGTTCTACAATGAGCAGTTCTTC
.,15,TRBV29-1,TRBJ2-1,.,CSVEGTTGSYNEQFF,TGCAGCGTTGAAGGTACGACAGGATCCTACAATGAGCAGTTCTTC
.,15,TRBV18,TRBJ1-5,.,CASSPTAGGTQPQHF,TGTGCCAGCTCACCAACGGCAGGAGGGACTCAGCCCCAGCATTTT
.,13,TRBV11-3,TRBJ2-7,.,CASSIGLVCEQYF,TGTGCCAGCAGCATAGGGCTAGTTTGCGAGCAGTACTTC
TRBD1,12,TRBV11-3,TRBJ1-2,medium-sized,CASSRQGYGYTF,TGTGCCAGCAGCCGACAGGGCTATGGCTACACCTTC
.,13,TRBV6-5,TRBJ1-1,.,CASSYTARTEAFF,TGTGCCAGCAGTTATACGGCCAGGACTGAAGCTTTCTTT
TRBD1,15,TRBV25-1,TRBJ2-1,.,CASSLQGAIYNEQFF,TGTGCCAGCAGTTTACAGGGGGCAATTTACAATGAGCAGTTCTTC
TRBD2,17,TRBV5-4,TRBJ2-1,.,CASSEALLAGVPNEQFF,TGTGCCAGCAGCGAAGCGTTGTTAGCGGGGGTGCCCAATGAGCAGTTCTTC
.,16,TRBV19,TRBJ2-3,.,CASIPGGRGNTDTQYF,TGTGCCAGTATCCCCGGGGGGCGGGGGAACACAGATACGCAGTATTTT
.,12,TRBV18,TRBJ2-5,few,CASSPSRETQYF,TGTGCCAGCTCACCATCTAGAGAGACCCAGTACTTC
.,9,TRBV30,TRBJ2-5,.,CAYGTQQYF,TGTGCCTACGGAACCCAACAGTACTTC
TRBD1,14,TRBV6-5,TRBJ2-7,.,CASSPRHRGDEQYF,TGTGCCAGCAGCCCAAGGCACAGGGGGGACGAGCAGTACTTC
TRBD2,15,TRBV9,TRBJ2-5,once,CASSVLAGVGETQYF,TGTGCCAGCAGCGTCTTAGCGGGGGTCGGGGAGACCCAGTACTTC
.,10,TRBV28,TRBJ1-2,.,CASSGGGYTF,TGTGCCAGCAGCGGAGGTGGCTACACCTTC
TRBD1,15,TRBV6-5,TRBJ2-7,few,CASSFRDRGGGEQYF,TGTGCCAGCAGTTTTCGGGACAGGGGAGGAGGGGAGCAGTACTTC
.,13,TRBV28,TRBJ2-6,once,CASSSTWANVLTF,TGTGCCAGCAGTTCCACATGGGCCAACGTCCTGACTTTC
.,14,TRBV6-1,TRBJ2-7,.,CASNNRDTTYEQYF,TGTGCCAGCAATAACCGGGACACAACCTACGAGCAGTACTTC
.,13,TRBV5-5,TRBJ1-1,few,CASSGGMNTEAFF,TGTGCCAGCAGCGGGGGCATGAACACTGAAGCTTTCTTT
TRBD1,16,TRBV28,TRBJ1-1,.,CASRQWTGVRTGVTFF,TGTGCCAGCAGGCAATGGACAGGGGTTAGGACGGGTGTAACTTTCTTT
.,15,TRBV28,TRBJ1-5,few,CASSPVQPFNQPQHF,TGTGCCAGCAGTCCGGTCCAGCCGTTCAATCAGCCCCAGCATTTT
.,13,TRBV7-3,TRBJ2-3,.,CASSLFGGDTQYF,TGTGCCAGCAGCTTATTTGGTGGGGATACGCAGTATTTT
TRBD1,16,TRBV14,TRBJ1-6,.,CASSLSAGTVNSPLHF,TGTGCCAGCAGCCTTAGCGCCGGGACAGTTAATTCACCCCTCCACTTT
.,13,TRBV5-1,TRBJ1-4,many,CASSLGTAEKLFF,TGCGCCAGCAGCTTGGGGACAGCTGAAAAACTGTTTTTT
.,15,TRBV4-3,TRBJ1-1,.,CASSQDWREGAAAFF,TGCGCCAGCAGCCAAGATTGGCGCGAGGGCGCGGCAGCTTTCTTT
.,14,TRBV14,TRBJ1-2,.,CASSPQLGGTGYTF,TGTGCCAGCAGCCCCCAACTCGGGGGAACTGGCTACACCTTC
.,13,TRBV5-4,TRBJ1-1,few,CASSLVGDTEAFF,TGTGCCAGCAGCCTAGTCGGAGACACTGAAGCTTTCTTT
TRBD2,15,TRBV10-3,TRBJ2-5,.,CAISERAGGKETQYF,TGTGCCATCAGTGAGAGGGCGGGGGGGAAAGAGACCCAGTACTTC
TRBD1,15,TRBV5-1,TRBJ2-3,few,CASRLGGQAPDTQYF,TGCGCCAGCAGGCTGGGGGGACAGGCACCAGATACGCAGTATTTT
.,15,TRBV11-2,TRBJ1-1,.,CASSLAPTGNTEAFF,TGTGCCAGCAGCTTAGCCCCGACAGGCAACACTGAAGCTTTCTTT
TRBD2,20,TRBV4-3,TRBJ2-4,.,CASSQEGRLAGGIAKNIQYF,TGCGCCAGCAGCCAAGAGGGGAGACTAGCGGGAGGTATAGCCAAAAACATTCAGTACTTC
.,11,TRBV5-1,TRBJ1-1,.,CASSFAGEAFF,TGCGCCAGCAGCTTTGCCGGTGAAGCTTTCTTT
.,13,TRBV25-1,TRBJ1-2,.,CASSALSNYGYTF,TGTGCCAGCAGTGCCCTCAGTAACTATGGCTACACCTTC
.,14,TRBV6-6,TRBJ2-7,few,CASTKQGDHYEQYF,TGTGCCAGCACAAAACAGGGCGATCACTACGAGCAGTACTTC
.,14,TRBV7-2,TRBJ2-7,.,CASSLYFSRYEQYF,TGTGCCAGCAGCTTATATTTTAGCCGGTACGAGCAGTACTTC
TRBD2,16,TRBV4-2,TRBJ2-1,.,CASSQVAGDSYNEQFF,TGTGCCAGCAGCCAAGTCGCGGGGGACTCCTACAATGAGCAGTTCTTC
.,18,TRBV19,TRBJ1-1,.,CASSTVINRRSMNTEAFF,TGTGCCAGTAGTACAGTTATTAACAGACGGTCCATGAACACTGAAGCTTTCTTT
.,14,TRBV19,TRBJ2-3,few,CASSQGTNTDTQYF,TGTGCCAGTTCACAGGGTACGAACACAGATACGCAGTATTTT
.,15,TRBV5-4,TRBJ1-6,.,CASSFQSSYNSPLHF,TGTGCCAGCAGCTTCCAGAGCTCCTATAATTCACCCCTCCACTTT
.,14,TRBV7-2,TRBJ2-3,.,CASSPPPTNRAQYF,TGTGCCAGCAGCCCACCCCCGACAAATCGGGCGCAGTATTTT
.,15,TRBV6-5,TRBJ2-2,once,CASSYSERGTGELFF,TGTGCCAGCAGTTACTCGGAGCGAGGTACCGGGGAGCTGTTTTTT
.,13,TRBV19,TRBJ1-5,.,CASSIKGGQPQHF,TGTGCCAGTAGTATAAAGGGGGGTCAGCCCCAGCATTTT
.,15,TRBV4-2,TRBJ2-7,few,CASSQEGQGLYEQYF,TGTGCCAGCAGCCAAGAAGGGCAGGGGCTCTACGAGCAGTACTTC
.,15,TRBV4-3,TRBJ1-3,.,CASSQRQVSGNTIYF,TGCGCCAGCAGCCAAAGACAGGTCTCAGGAAACACCATATATTTT
.,14,TRBV27,TRBJ1-5,.,CASRTQFGGQPQHF,TGTGCCAGCAGGACTCAGTTCGGGGGCCAGCCCCAGCATTTT
.,12,TRBV5-6,TRBJ2-1,.,CASSFTTSREFF,TGTGCCAGCAGCTTCACCACCTCGAGGGAGTTCTTC
.,14,TRBV6-6,TRBJ2-3,.,CASSGMSSTDTQYF,TGTGCCAGCAGTGGGATGAGTAGCACAGATACGCAGTATTTT
TRBD1,15,TRBV19,TRBJ2-2,once,CASSTQGARTGELFF,TGTGCCAGTAGTACCCAGGGGGCGCGGACCGGGGAGCTGTTTTTT
.,15,TRBV6-6,TRBJ1-5,.,CASSYSRSWGQPQHF,TGTGCCAGCAGTTACTCAAGATCTTGGGGGCAGCCCCAGCATTTT
.,13,TRBV9,TRBJ2-3,.,CASSVAGAVIQYF,TGTGCCAGCAGCGTAGCCGGGGCCGTGATCCAGTATTTT
.,16,TRBV6-4,TRBJ1-1,.,CASSDRRSSGATEAFF,TGTGCCAGCAGTGACCGCCGGTCCTCAGGGGCCACTGAAGCTTTCTTT